This T cell receptor beta chain was sequenced for a study of cytotoxic CD8 clonotypes in ibrutinib-treated CLL. Assay used: immunoSEQ multiplex PCR; TCRdb lists only in-frame clones, some missing. The sample has over 140,000 clones, approximately 80% seen once. V trimming: 4 bases; J trimming: 6 bases; junction bases outside the gene matches: 7. This CDR3 spans 14 amino acids. CDR1 is MNHNS, CDR2 SASEGT, per germline. This clone was seen at least ten times. The TCR was taken from a human donor with chronic lymphocytic leukemia. Sample: PBMCs, taken after 36 months of ibrutinib treatment. This chain links TRBV6-1 with TRBJ2-7; 9 bases are a match to TRBD2. Here the CDR3 DNA reads TGTGCCAGCAGTGTCGGGCTAGCGGGACGCGAGCAGTACTTC. Translated: CASSVGLAGREQYF.